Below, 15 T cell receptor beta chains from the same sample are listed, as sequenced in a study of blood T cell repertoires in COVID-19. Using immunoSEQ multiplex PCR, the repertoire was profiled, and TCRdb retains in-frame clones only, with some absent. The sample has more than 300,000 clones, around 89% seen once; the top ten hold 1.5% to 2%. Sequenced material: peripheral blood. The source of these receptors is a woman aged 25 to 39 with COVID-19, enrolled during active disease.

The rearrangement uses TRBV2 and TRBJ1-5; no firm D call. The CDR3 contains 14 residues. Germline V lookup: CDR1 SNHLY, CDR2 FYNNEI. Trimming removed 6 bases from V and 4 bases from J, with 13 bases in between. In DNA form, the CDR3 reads TGTGCCAGCAGCCGACAAAGTCCTAATCAGCCCCAGCATTTT. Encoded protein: CASSRQSPNQPQHF.

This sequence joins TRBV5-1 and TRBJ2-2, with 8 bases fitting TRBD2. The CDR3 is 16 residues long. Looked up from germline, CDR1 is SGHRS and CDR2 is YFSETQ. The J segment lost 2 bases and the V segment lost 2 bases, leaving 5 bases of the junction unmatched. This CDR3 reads CASSFSGTLNTGELFF. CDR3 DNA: TGCGCCAGCAGCTTTAGCGGGACACTCAACACCGGGGAGCTGTTTTTT.

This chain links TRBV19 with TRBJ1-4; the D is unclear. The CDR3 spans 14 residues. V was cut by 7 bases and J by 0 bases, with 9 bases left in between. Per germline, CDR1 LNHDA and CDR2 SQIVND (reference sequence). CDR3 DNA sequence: TGTGCCAGTACCTCGTTTGCAACTAATGAAAAACTGTTTTTT. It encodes CASTSFATNEKLFF.

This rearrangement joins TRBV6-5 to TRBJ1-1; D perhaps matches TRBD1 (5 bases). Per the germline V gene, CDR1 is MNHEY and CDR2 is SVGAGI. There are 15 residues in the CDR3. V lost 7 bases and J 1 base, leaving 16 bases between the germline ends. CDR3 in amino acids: CASKLGHATNTEAFF. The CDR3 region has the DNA TGTGCCAGCAAACTTGGACATGCCACGAACACTGAAGCTTTCTTT.

The CDR3 loop is CASSNPTEGNTIYF. The DNA for the CDR3 is TGTGCCAGCAGTAACCCCACGGAGGGAAACACCATATATTTT. J is TRBJ1-3 and V is TRBV6-2 or TRBV6-3; D unclear. This CDR3 has 14 residues. Germline V lookup: CDR1 MNHEY, CDR2 SVGEGT. Trimming left V 5 bases short and J 4 bases short, with 12 bases between.

Written as DNA, the CDR3 is TGTGCCAGCAGCTTAGGGACCGGGACAGAGGGTACCGGGGAGCTGTTTTTT. The encoded protein is CASSLGTGTEGTGELFF. The chain uses TRBV13 and TRBJ2-2; 7 bases align to TRBD1. CDR3 length equals 17 residues. From germline, CDR1 is PRHDT and CDR2 FYEKMQ (reference sequence). V lost 0 bases and J lost 5; bases outside the gene matches: 9.

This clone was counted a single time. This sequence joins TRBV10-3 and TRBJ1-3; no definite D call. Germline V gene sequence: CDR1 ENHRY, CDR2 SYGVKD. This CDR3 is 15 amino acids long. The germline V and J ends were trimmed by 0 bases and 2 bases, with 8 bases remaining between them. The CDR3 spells CAISESTTPGNTIYF. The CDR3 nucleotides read TGTGCCATCAGTGAGTCCACTACACCTGGAAACACCATATATTTT.

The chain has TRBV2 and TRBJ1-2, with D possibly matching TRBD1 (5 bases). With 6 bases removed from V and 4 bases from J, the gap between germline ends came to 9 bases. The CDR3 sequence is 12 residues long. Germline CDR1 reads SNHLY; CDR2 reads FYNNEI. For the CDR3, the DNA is TGTGCCAGCAGAACGGACATCTATGGCTACACCTTC. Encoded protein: CASRTDIYGYTF.

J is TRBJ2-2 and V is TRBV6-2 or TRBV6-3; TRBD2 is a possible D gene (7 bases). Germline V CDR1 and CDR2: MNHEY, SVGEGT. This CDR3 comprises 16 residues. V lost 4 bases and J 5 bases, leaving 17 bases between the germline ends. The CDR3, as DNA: TGTGCCAGCAGTTCCTACCTAGGGGGGGGAACCGGGGAGCTGTTTTTT. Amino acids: CASSSYLGGGTGELFF.

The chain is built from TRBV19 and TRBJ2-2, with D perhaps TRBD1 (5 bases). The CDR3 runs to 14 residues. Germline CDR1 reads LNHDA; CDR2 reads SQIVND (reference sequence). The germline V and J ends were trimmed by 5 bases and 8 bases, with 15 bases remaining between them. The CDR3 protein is CASSVTGVTGELFF. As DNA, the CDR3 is TGTGCCAGTAGTGTAACAGGAGTAACGGGGGAGCTGTTTTTT.

CDR3 sequence: CASRRDRRSGNTIYF. The CDR3 nucleotides read TGTGCCAGCAGGAGGGACAGACGCTCTGGAAACACCATATATTTT. V and J are TRBV2 and TRBJ1-3; 7 bases map to TRBD1. CDR3 length: 15 residues. Per the germline V gene, CDR1 is SNHLY and CDR2 is FYNNEI. J lost 0 bases, V lost 6 bases, and 5 bases had no gene match. Full variable domain (remainder filled in from reference TRBV2 and TRBJ1-3): EPEVTQTPSHQVTQMGQEVILRCVPISNHLYFYWYRQILGQKVEFLVSFYNNEISEKSEIFDDQFSVERPDGSNFTLKIRSTKLEDSAMYFCASRRDRRSGNTIYFGEGSWLTVV.

This CDR3 reads CAWSPDRGPHEKLFF. CDR3 DNA sequence: TGTGCCTGGAGTCCGGACAGGGGACCACATGAAAAACTGTTTTTT. The V gene is TRBV30, the J gene TRBJ1-4, with 9 nucleotides matching TRBD1. V was clipped by 2 bases and J by 6 bases; unmatched bases: 7. The CDR3 is made up of 15 amino acids. Per germline, CDR1 GTSNPN and CDR2 SVGIG (reference sequence).

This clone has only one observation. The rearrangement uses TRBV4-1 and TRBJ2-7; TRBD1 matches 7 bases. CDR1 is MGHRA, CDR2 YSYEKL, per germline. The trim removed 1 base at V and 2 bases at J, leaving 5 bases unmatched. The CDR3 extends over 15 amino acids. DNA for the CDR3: TGCGCCAGCAGCCAAGTATCGGGACAGCCCTACGAGCAGTACTTC. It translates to CASSQVSGQPYEQYF.

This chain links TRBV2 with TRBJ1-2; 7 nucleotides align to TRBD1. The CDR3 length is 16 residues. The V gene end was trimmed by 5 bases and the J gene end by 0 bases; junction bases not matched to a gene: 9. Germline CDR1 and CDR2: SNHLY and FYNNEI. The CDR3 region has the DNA TGTGCCAGCAGTATAAGCCCGGGACAGACTAACTATGGCTACACCTTC. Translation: CASSISPGQTNYGYTF.

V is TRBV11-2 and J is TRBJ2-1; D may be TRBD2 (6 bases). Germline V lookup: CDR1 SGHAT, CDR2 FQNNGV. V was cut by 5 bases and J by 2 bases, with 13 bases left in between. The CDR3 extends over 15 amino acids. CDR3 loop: CASSRSGGTYNEQFF. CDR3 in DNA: TGTGCCAGCAGCCGATCCGGGGGAACCTACAATGAGCAGTTCTTC.